This TCR beta chain stems from a study of T cells in Graves' hyperthyroidism and ophthalmopathy (dated by TCRdb to the late 2010s). About the investigation overall: Peripheral blood was collected at initial diagnosis, before any treatment. To identify TCR V-J signatures that set the groups apart, the researchers used a discovery cohort of about a hundred patients, made up of approximately 43 with Graves' ophthalmopathy and around 58 with stable Graves' hyperthyroidism. Once sampling was done, hyperthyroidism patients were given methimazole at a starting dose of 30 mg daily, whereas ophthalmopathy patients were given high-dose intravenous methylprednisolone. The 100 discovery patients were divided at random into training and test sets in a 7:3 ratio. In addition, the study compared T-cell repertoires in thyroid tissue and in blood from roughly 6 Graves' hyperthyroidism patients. An independent validation cohort of around 20 hyperthyroidism patients and about 15 patients who later progressed to ophthalmopathy tested prospective prediction of ophthalmopathy. The paper describes TCR Vbeta CDR3 sequencing of 135 peripheral blood samples, made up of under 50 ophthalmopathy patients, roughly 80 hyperthyroidism patients and roughly 17 progressor patients. Results and caveats for the whole study, not just this receptor: Most expanded thyroid clonotypes (frequency above 0.001) were also found in blood, which suggests that blood repertoires may mirror thyroid immune responses. No statistical method was used to fix the sample size in advance, and group allocation was not hidden from the investigators. In cross-validation, a model built on a 13 V-J signature told ophthalmopathy apart from stable hyperthyroidism with less than 90% sensitivity and roughly 83% specificity, and in testing the same model reached 80%/75%. During validation, the model predicted progression to ophthalmopathy a median of around six months ahead of onset, with around 70% sensitivity and roughly 75% specificity.

CDR1 and CDR2 are read off the germline V gene (reference sequence) as DFQATT and SNEGSKA. Relative to germline, V is 0 bases shorter and J is 0 bases shorter, with 3 bases between their ends. From the cysteine through the phenylalanine, the CDR3 covers 13 amino acids. Only CDR3 DNA is held: 39 bases, read in frame from base 1. With regard to this clonotype: Its cognate antigen has yet to be identified. Base qualities are not provided; no much larger clone lies one nucleotide away.

Ophthalmopathy patients had moderately to severely active disease, with a Clinical Activity Score of 3 or more, a NOSPECS grade of 4 or more, and a disease duration of less than 3 months. Patients with uncontrolled infections, other autoimmune diseases, pregnancy or lactation were excluded. Diagnoses relied on clinical symptoms, serum thyroxine and TRAb, thyroid ultrasound and orbital computed tomography. PBMCs were separated from roughly 9.3 ml of fresh peripheral blood using Ficoll-Paque density gradient centrifugation. Total RNA was extracted using Trizol reagent, and RNA quality was assessed on an Agilent 2100 Bioanalyzer. TCR beta CDR3 regions were amplified from RNA transcripts. For the first round of RT-PCR on the TCR CDR3, the HTBI primer set was used together with the Qiagen OneStep RT-PCR kit. Libraries were constructed in a second round of multiplex PCR, after which size selection and purification were carried out. Paired-end sequencing of the libraries was performed with 100 bp reads on an Illumina HiSeq2000. Under the source paper's analysis protocol: SOAPnuke was used to process the raw data, with reads discarded if the reads contained adapters or uncalled bases, had a mean Phred below 15, or lacked an exact constant-primer or identifier match. COPE v1.2.5 was used to merge high-quality paired reads, and clonotypes were defined as unique nucleotide sequences. MiTCR v1.1 was used to align the clonotypes against IMGT TRBV, TRBD and TRBJ reference segments. Analysis was restricted to V-J combinations with a frequency above 0.0001, which covered approximately 99% of repertoires. A TCS score was defined as the ratio between F50 (clonal expansion) and ExV (chaos), using BLOSUM62-based TCRdist between CDR3 peptides within each V-J. Welch's t-statistics and random forest reduced fewer than 600 V-J features to 13, which were used in a naive Bayes classifier (R e1071). TCRdb ran its own pipeline on the public reads, namely fastp trimming at Q25 and MiXCR clone calling, and kept in-frame beta chains. Each entry merges the rows of one CDR3 protein and shows their most common DNA and genes. The V and J calls were not made by the authors but by TCRdb's processing. Within this sample are approximately 300,000 distinct CDR3 sequences, with about 18% of them counted one time only. In total, the top ten clones hold about 51% of the sample.

The sequence was collected from a woman aged 55-69 years with Graves' ophthalmopathy. Sequencing used blood. Recombination connected TRBV20-1 to TRBJ1-3; there is no confident call for the D gene. The sequenced DNA: TGCAGTGCTAGAGACCTCTCTGGAAACACCATATATTTT. This encodes CSARDLSGNTIYF.